The clone carrying this T cell receptor (beta chain) appeared a few times. Antigen specificity is unknown. A second roughly 6 to 11 cycle PCR used barcoded and J-beta primers. One entry per CDR3 protein results from TCRdb running MiXCR on the 5' RACE reads. Of 1.5 million to 2 million distinct CDR3 sequences in the sample, about 30% were seen once. The sample is drawn from a study of blood T cells in healthy people across ages. Findings and limits, study-wide: Among T cells, TCR beta diversity per million cells dropped roughly linearly as age rose.

The sequence was collected from a young woman in good health. The sample comprised blood.

CDR3 DNA sequence: TGCAGTGCCCCCCGTGGCGGAGTCGGGGCAGATACGCAGTATTTT. Translated: CSAPRGGVGADTQYF. The chain carries TRBV20-1 and TRBJ2-3; tentatively, D is TRBD2 (5 bases). This CDR3 region has 15 residues. The germline V gene encodes CDR1 DFQATT and CDR2 SNEGSKA (reference sequence). With 6 bases removed from V and 4 bases from J, the gap between germline ends came to 20 bases.